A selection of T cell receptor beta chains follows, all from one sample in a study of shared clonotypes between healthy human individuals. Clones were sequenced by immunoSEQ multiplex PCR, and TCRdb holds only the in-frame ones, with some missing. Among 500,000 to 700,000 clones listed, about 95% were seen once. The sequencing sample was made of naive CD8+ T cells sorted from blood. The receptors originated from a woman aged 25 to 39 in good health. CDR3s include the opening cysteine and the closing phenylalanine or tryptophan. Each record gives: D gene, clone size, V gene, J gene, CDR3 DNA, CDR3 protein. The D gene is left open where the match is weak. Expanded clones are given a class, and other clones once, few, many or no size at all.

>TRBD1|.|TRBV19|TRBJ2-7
TGTGCCAGTAGTATAAGGGGGACAGGGATCTACGAGCAGTACTTC
CASSIRGTGIYEQYF
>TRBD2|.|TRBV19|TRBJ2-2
TGTGCCAGTAGTATAGATCTGTGGACTAGCGGGAGAGGAATGACCGGGGAGCTGTTTTTT
CASSIDLWTSGRGMTGELFF
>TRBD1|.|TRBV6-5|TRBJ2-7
TGTGCCAGCAGCATGGGACAGGGCTACGAGCAGTACTTC
CASSMGQGYEQYF
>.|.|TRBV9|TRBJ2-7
TGTGCCAGCAGCGGCGACAACTACGAGCAGTACTTC
CASSGDNYEQYF
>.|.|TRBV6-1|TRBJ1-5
TGTGCCAGCAGTGAAGTTTCGGGGCCGCTAAATCAGCCCCAGCATTTT
CASSEVSGPLNQPQHF
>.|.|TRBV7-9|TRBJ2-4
TGTGCCAGCAGCTTCGGGGTGATTCAGTACTTC
CASSFGVIQYF
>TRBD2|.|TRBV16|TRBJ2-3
TGTGCCAGCAGCCTGGCTAGCGGGAGGAACACAGATACGCAGTATTTT
CASSLASGRNTDTQYF
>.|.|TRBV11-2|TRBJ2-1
TGTGCCAGCAGCTTAGACCCCCCTTACAATGAGCAGTTCTTC
CASSLDPPYNEQFF
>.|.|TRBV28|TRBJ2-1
TGTGCCAGCAGTTTATTAGGAGCAGGGGCGTACAATGAGCAGTTCTTC
CASSLLGAGAYNEQFF
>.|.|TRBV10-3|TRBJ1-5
TGTGCCATCAGTGAGGGGTACCGCAATCAGCCCCAGCATTTT
CAISEGYRNQPQHF
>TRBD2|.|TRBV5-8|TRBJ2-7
TGTGCCAGCAAATTCAGTGCGGCTAGCGGGGCAGAGGGCGAGCAGTACTTC
CASKFSAASGAEGEQYF
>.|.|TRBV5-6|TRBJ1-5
TGTGCCAGCAGCCTGGGTACGCTTCATCAGCCCCAGCATTTT
CASSLGTLHQPQHF
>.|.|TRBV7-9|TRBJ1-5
TGTGCCAGCATGGGCGAGACGGAGCCCCAGCATTTT
CASMGETEPQHF
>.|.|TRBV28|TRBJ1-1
TGTGCCAGCAGCTTTGCGGGTTATACTGAAGCTTTCTTT
CASSFAGYTEAFF
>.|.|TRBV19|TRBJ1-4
TGTGCCAGTAGTCTAGACAGTGAAAATGAAAAACTGTTTTTT
CASSLDSENEKLFF
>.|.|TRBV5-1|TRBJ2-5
TGCGCCAGCAGCTCTTACAGTGCCCAAGAGACCCAGTACTTC
CASSSYSAQETQYF
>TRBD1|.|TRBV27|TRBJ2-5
TGTGCCAGCAGCTATACAGGGGGCGAGACCCAGTACTTC
CASSYTGGETQYF
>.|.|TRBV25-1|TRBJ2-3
TGTGCCAGCAGCGTGGGGTGGGATACGCAGTATTTT
CASSVGWDTQYF
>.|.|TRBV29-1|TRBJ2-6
TGCAGCGTCGGTCAGAACTCTGGGGCCAACGTCCTGACTTTC
CSVGQNSGANVLTF
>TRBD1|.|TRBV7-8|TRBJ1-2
TGTGCCAGCAGCTTAGCGCCGGGACAGGGGGGCTATGGCTACACCTTC
CASSLAPGQGGYGYTF
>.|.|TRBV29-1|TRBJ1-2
TGCAGCGTTGAAGGGCTCGGGGCTGGCTACACCTTC
CSVEGLGAGYTF
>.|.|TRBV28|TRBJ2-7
TGTGCCAGCACTGACACCGGGACTTTCTCCTACGAGCAGTACTTC
CASTDTGTFSYEQYF
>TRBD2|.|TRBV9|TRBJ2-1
TGTGCCAGCAGCGGGCCGGGACTAGCGGGAGACGGCCCAAACAATAAGCAGTTCTTC
CASSGPGLAGDGPNNKQFF
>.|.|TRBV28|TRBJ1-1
TGTGCCAGCAGCGCCGGAGCAATTATGAACACTGAAGCTTTCTTT
CASSAGAIMNTEAFF
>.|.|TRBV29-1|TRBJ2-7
TGCAGCGTTGTAGGGAACGAGCAGTACTTC
CSVVGNEQYF
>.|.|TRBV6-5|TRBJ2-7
TGTGCCAGCAGTTACTTCGGCGGAACCTACGAGCAGTACTTC
CASSYFGGTYEQYF
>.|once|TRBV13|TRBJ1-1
TGTGCCAGCAGTCGGGGGAACACTGAAGCTTTCTTT
CASSRGNTEAFF
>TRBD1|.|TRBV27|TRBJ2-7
TGTGCCAGCAGTTTGCGGCCGACAGGGGGTGCATACGAGCAGTACTTC
CASSLRPTGGAYEQYF
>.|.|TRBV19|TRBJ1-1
TGTGCCAGTAGTAAGTCGAGGGGGGACTTGAACACTGAAGCTTTCTTT
CASSKSRGDLNTEAFF
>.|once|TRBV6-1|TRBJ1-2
TGTGCCACATACGGATTAAAGGACAGTAACTATGGCTACACCTTC
CATYGLKDSNYGYTF
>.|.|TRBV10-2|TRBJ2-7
TGCGCCAGCATGGCCTACGAGCAGTACTTC
CASMAYEQYF
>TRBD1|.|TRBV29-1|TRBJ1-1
TGCAGCGTCCGGACAGGATTAAACACTGAAGCTTTCTTT
CSVRTGLNTEAFF
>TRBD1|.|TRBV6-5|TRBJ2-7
TGTGCCAGCAGATATGACAGGGGGTACGAGCAGTACTTC
CASRYDRGYEQYF
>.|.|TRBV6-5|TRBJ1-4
TGTGCCAGCCGACGGGACGCCGGAACTAATGAAAAACTGTTTTTT
CASRRDAGTNEKLFF
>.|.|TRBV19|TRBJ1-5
TGTGCCAGTAGTAAGTGGGATCAGCCCCAGCATTTT
CASSKWDQPQHF
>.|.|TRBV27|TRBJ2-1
TGTGCCAGCAGTCCCCCTCGGGGGTTTGAGCCCTACAATGAGCAGTTCTTC
CASSPPRGFEPYNEQFF
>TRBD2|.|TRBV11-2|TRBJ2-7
TGTGCCAGCAGCTTATTGGCGGGGGTTGGCGAGCAGTACTTC
CASSLLAGVGEQYF
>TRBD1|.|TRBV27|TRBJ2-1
TGTGCCAGCAAATTAACCGGGACAGAGGATTACAATGAGCAGTTCTTC
CASKLTGTEDYNEQFF
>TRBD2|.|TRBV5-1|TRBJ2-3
TGCGCCAGCAGCTGGGGAGCGGGAGGGCCAAAAGATACGCAGTATTTT
CASSWGAGGPKDTQYF
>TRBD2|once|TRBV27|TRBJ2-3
TGTGCCAGCAGCCCTACTAGCGGAGGCACAGATACGCAGTATTTT
CASSPTSGGTDTQYF